One sample yielded the 7 T cell receptor beta chains listed below, sequenced in a study of pediatric ulcerative colitis (dated by TCRdb to the late 2010s). The library was produced with the immunoSEQ multiplex PCR assay. TCRdb obtained this table from immuneACCESS and retained in-frame rearrangements with V and J assigned. These tables miss some clones; where compared with another copy, unresolved V genes account for less than half of the shortfall, and the remainder is unexplained. This sample has around 18,000 clones in its table, and roughly 69% of those were observed once. 6% to 7% of the sample is taken by the ten largest. During colonoscopy, one to two pinch biopsies were obtained from the rectum for research. Sequenced sample: gut tissue. These receptors were taken from a boy younger than 18 with moderate ulcerative colitis.

This chain joins TRBV9 and TRBJ2-3; 11 bases agree with TRBD2. Germline V gene data show CDR1 as SGDLS and CDR2 as YYNGEE. V was clipped by 4 bases and J by 4 bases; unmatched bases: 8. The CDR3 has 16 residues. The CDR3 sequence: CASSLRLAGNADTQYF. In nucleotides, the CDR3 is TGTGCCAGCAGCTTACGACTAGCGGGGAATGCAGATACGCAGTATTTT. Drawing the rest from reference TRBV9 and TRBJ2-3, the complete variable domain is DSGVTQTPKHLITATGQRVTLRCSPRSGDLSVYWYQQSLDQGLQFLIQYYNGEERAKGNILERFSAQQFPDLHSELNLSSLELGDSALYFCASSLRLAGNADTQYFGPGTRLTVL.

This clone was counted between two and nine times. This sequence joins TRBV7-9 and TRBJ1-2; 9 nucleotides align to TRBD1. Germline V gives CDR1 SEHNR, CDR2 FQNEAQ (reference sequence). This CDR3 spans 16 amino acids. Trimming cost V 0 bases and J 5 bases; bases outside gene matches: 7. The CDR3 region has the DNA TGTGCCAGCAGCTTAGCGGGGGGACAGGGACTATATGGCTACACCTTC. Protein sequence: CASSLAGGQGLYGYTF.

This clone has more than one count but fewer than ten. The V gene is TRBV11-2, the J gene TRBJ2-1, with 7 bases that match TRBD2. This CDR3 has 13 residues. Germline V gene sequence: CDR1 SGHAT, CDR2 FQNNGV. V gave up 8 bases and J gave up 4 bases; unmatched junction bases: 5. CDR3 loop: CASGLSGYNEQFF. The CDR3, as DNA: TGTGCCAGCGGCCTTAGCGGGTACAATGAGCAGTTCTTC.

The genes are TRBV7-8 and TRBJ2-1; 9 bases line up with TRBD1. The V segment lost 1 base and the J segment 10 bases; nucleotides outside the gene matches: 5. Germline values: CDR1 SGHVS, CDR2 FQNEAQ. CDR3 size: 14 residues. The CDR3 bases are TGTGCCAGCAGCTTAGTAGGGGGGACAGGGGAGCAGTTCTTC. It translates to CASSLVGGTGEQFF.

The chain combines TRBV9 with TRBJ2-2; possibly TRBD1 for D (5 bases). CDR1 and CDR2 from the germline V gene are SGDLS and YYNGEE. V lost 0 bases and J lost 5, with 11 bases in between. The CDR3 is 15 residues long. The CDR3, as DNA: TGTGCCAGCAGCGTAGGGGTAGCAGGGACCGGGGAGCTGTTTTTT. The encoded protein is CASSVGVAGTGELFF.

This clone showed up just a few times. The chain has TRBV28 and TRBJ1-6, with 8 bases lining up with TRBD1. The trim removed 7 bases at V and 7 bases at J, leaving 12 bases unmatched. In germline, CDR1 is MDHEN, CDR2 SYDVKM. CDR3 length: 16 residues. The CDR3 DNA is TGTGCCAGCACCCCCCTCCGGACAGGGACCAATTCACCCCTCCACTTT. It translates to CASTPLRTGTNSPLHF.

V usage is TRBV11-1 and J usage is TRBJ1-2, with 7 bases fitting TRBD1. The junction had 8 bases not matched to a gene; V was cut back by 6 bases and J by 10 bases. The CDR3 consists of 12 residues. Germline V gene data show CDR1 as SGHAT and CDR2 as FQDESV (reference sequence). The CDR3 is CASRRQGGNYTF. The CDR3 coding sequence is TGTGCCAGCAGAAGACAAGGGGGCAACTACACCTTC.